This T cell receptor beta chain came from a study of T cell responses to AZD1222 COVID-19 vaccine. The wider study: Second doses at about 4 or about 12 weeks were pooled.

Notes on this clone: The antigen remains undetermined.

Trimming removed 5 bases from V and 8 bases from J, with 19 bases in between. The CDR3 totals 15 residues. Germline assignment: CDR1 SGHTA and CDR2 FQGNSA. Produced via immunoSEQ multiplex PCR; TCRdb's table is partial and in-frame only. The sample has about 150,000 clones; under 95% are singletons. Study-wide results and caveats: The sample set comprised mostly white British donors with more females, and clonal diversity was possibly underestimated. An increase in Spike-specific TCR breadth and depth was observed after two AZD1222 doses. Reportedly, nearly half the spike-specific TCRs target unmutated variant regions.

Here the sequenced sample was peripheral blood, taken on day 0 of AZD1222 vaccination. This sequence was found in an adult in good health. The chain has TRBV7-2 and TRBJ2-1; D possibly corresponds to TRBD2 (6 bases). The chain's CDR3 is CASSTSWGERDEQFF. For the CDR3, the DNA is TGTGCCAGCAGCACAAGTTGGGGGGAGCGCGATGAGCAGTTCTTC.